Listed below are T cell receptor beta chains from one sample, sequenced in a study of blood T cell repertoires in COVID-19. TCRdb's table, derived via immunoSEQ multiplex PCR, lists solely in-frame clones and lacks some. The sample has roughly 250,000 clones, about nine tenths seen once; the top ten hold more than 5%. Sequenced material: PBMCs or T cells enriched from blood (not recorded which). Receptor source: a woman in her twenties or thirties with acute COVID-19. The CDR3 runs from the conserved cysteine through the conserved F or W. The D gene is left open where the match is weak. The size field is filled for only some rows; it gives once, few, many or a size class.

TRBJ1-6 | TRBV27 | TRBD1 | - | CASQELQGGNSPLHF | TGTGCCAGCCAAGAGTTACAGGGGGGAAATTCACCCCTCCACTTT
TRBJ2-1 | TRBV7-6 | TRBD2 | - | CASRLAGGPYNEQFF | TGTGCCAGCAGATTAGCGGGAGGGCCCTACAATGAGCAGTTCTTC
TRBJ2-7 | TRBV2 | - | - | CASKSRTASPYEQYF | TGTGCCAGCAAGTCGCGGACAGCCAGCCCCTACGAGCAGTACTTC
TRBJ1-1 | TRBV6-5 | TRBD1 | - | CATRQGVPGAEAFF | TGTGCCACCCGACAGGGGGTGCCCGGCGCTGAAGCTTTCTTT
TRBJ2-1 | TRBV7-3 | TRBD2 | - | CASSLAGAYFF | TGTGCCAGCAGCTTAGCGGGAGCCTACTTCTTC
TRBJ2-2 | TRBV5-1 | - | - | CASSLYPVNTGELFF | TGCGCCAGCAGCTTGTATCCGGTGAACACCGGGGAGCTGTTTTTT
TRBJ2-2 | TRBV5-5 | TRBD1 | once | CASSLIPGGYTGELFF | TGTGCCAGCAGCTTGATTCCAGGGGGATACACCGGGGAGCTGTTTTTT
TRBJ1-4 | TRBV7-9 | TRBD1 | few | CASSSGQGIEKLFF | TGTGCCAGCAGCTCGGGACAGGGAATTGAAAAACTGTTTTTT
TRBJ2-7 | TRBV27 | TRBD1 | - | CASSLISGQGIYEQYF | TGTGCCAGCAGTTTAATATCGGGACAGGGTATTTACGAGCAGTACTTC
TRBJ2-1 | TRBV27 | - | once | CASSPHSARRGSNEQFF | TGTGCCAGCAGTCCTCATTCGGCACGGAGAGGAAGCAATGAGCAGTTCTTC
TRBJ1-2 | TRBV4-1 | - | - | CASSLAFDRSYTF | TGCGCCAGCAGCCTGGCCTTCGACAGAAGCTACACCTTC
TRBJ2-1 | TRBV24-1 | - | - | CATSDRNEQFF | TGTGCCACCAGTGACCGCAATGAGCAGTTCTTC
TRBJ2-2 | TRBV29-1 | - | once | CSVEMYRELFF | TGCAGCGTTGAAATGTACAGGGAGCTGTTTTTT
TRBJ1-1 | TRBV30 | TRBD1 | - | CAWRRTGIMNTEAFF | TGTGCCTGGAGACGGACAGGGATCATGAACACTGAAGCTTTCTTT
TRBJ1-4 | TRBV6-5 | - | - | CASSYSGGSNEKLFF | TGTGCCAGCAGTTACTCGGGGGGTTCTAATGAAAAACTGTTTTTT
TRBJ1-2 | TRBV19 | TRBD1 | few | CASNSDRSDYGYTF | TGTGCCAGTAATTCGGACAGGTCGGACTATGGCTACACCTTC
TRBJ1-3 | TRBV5-8 | - | - | CASSKDSFSGNTIYF | TGTGCCAGCAGCAAGGACAGCTTCTCTGGAAACACCATATATTTT
TRBJ2-2 | TRBV12-3/TRBV12-4 | - | - | CASGERNTGELFF | TGTGCCAGCGGCGAGCGGAACACCGGGGAGCTGTTTTTT
TRBJ2-1 | TRBV7-9 | - | - | CASSFSQGMGNEQFF | TGTGCCAGCAGCTTTTCACAGGGAATGGGGAATGAGCAGTTCTTC
TRBJ2-1 | TRBV13 | TRBD1 | - | CASSWRDRVYNEQFF | TGTGCCAGCAGCTGGAGGGACAGGGTCTACAATGAGCAGTTCTTC
TRBJ2-2 | TRBV11-3 | TRBD1 | once | CASSSGQGAVGELFF | TGTGCCAGCAGCTCGGGACAGGGGGCTGTCGGGGAGCTGTTTTTT
TRBJ2-7 | TRBV18 | TRBD2 | - | CASSPGLAGRDEQYF | TGTGCCAGCTCACCGGGACTAGCGGGCCGGGACGAGCAGTACTTC
TRBJ1-2 | TRBV21-1 | - | - | CASRGTGLCGYTF | TGTGCCAGCAGAGGAACAGGGCTCTGCGGCTACACCTTC
TRBJ1-3 | TRBV6-5 | - | - | CASSRGLGNTIYF | TGTGCCAGCAGCAGGGGTCTAGGAAACACCATATATTTT
TRBJ1-6 | TRBV6-5 | TRBD1 | - | CASSSGTGGGSPLHF | TGTGCCAGCAGTTCCGGGACAGGGGGGGGTTCACCCCTCCACTTT
TRBJ2-3 | TRBV6-2/TRBV6-3 | - | once | CASSSGVRTDTQYF | TGTGCCAGCAGCTCGGGGGTCCGCACAGATACGCAGTATTTT
TRBJ2-2 | TRBV11-2 | - | - | CASSLVGSAGELFF | TGTGCCAGCAGCTTAGTTGGGAGTGCGGGGGAGCTGTTTTTT
TRBJ2-5 | TRBV7-9 | TRBD1 | - | CASSPGTVTQETQYF | TGTGCCAGCAGCCCAGGGACAGTCACCCAAGAGACCCAGTACTTC
TRBJ2-1 | TRBV5-1 | TRBD2 | - | CASSLKREAYNEQFF | TGCGCCAGCAGCTTGAAGCGGGAGGCCTACAATGAGCAGTTCTTC
TRBJ1-2 | TRBV2 | - | - | CATTLSSGSYGYTF | TGTGCCACGACATTGAGTTCGGGGAGCTATGGCTACACCTTC
TRBJ1-1 | TRBV4-1 | - | - | CASSQPGPGHTEAFF | TGCGCCAGCAGCCAACCTGGCCCGGGTCACACTGAAGCTTTCTTT
TRBJ2-1 | TRBV4-3 | - | - | CASSQDWTNLYNEQFF | TGCGCCAGCAGCCAAGATTGGACTAACCTCTACAATGAGCAGTTCTTC
TRBJ2-3 | TRBV3-1/TRBV3-2 | - | - | CASSDRGATDTQYF | TGTGCCAGCAGCGACCGCGGGGCCACAGATACGCAGTATTTT
TRBJ2-7 | TRBV3-1/TRBV3-2 | - | - | CASSQVPGEQYF | TGTGCCAGCAGCCAAGTCCCGGGCGAGCAGTACTTC
TRBJ2-5 | TRBV27 | - | - | CASSFWGETQYF | TGTGCCAGCAGTTTTTGGGGCGAGACCCAGTACTTC
TRBJ2-7 | TRBV11-3 | - | - | CASSPDGSYEQYF | TGTGCCAGCAGCCCCGACGGGTCCTACGAGCAGTACTTC
TRBJ2-1 | TRBV13 | - | once | CASSHSGEQFF | TGTGCCAGCAGCCATAGTGGTGAGCAGTTCTTC
TRBJ2-1 | TRBV7-2 | TRBD1 | - | CASSPGQGRFSYNEQFF | TGTGCCAGCAGCCCCGGACAGGGCCGCTTCTCCTACAATGAGCAGTTCTTC
TRBJ2-3 | TRBV11-2 | TRBD2 | - | CASSPLAASTDTQYF | TGTGCCAGCAGCCCCCTAGCGGCGAGCACAGATACGCAGTATTTT
TRBJ1-1 | TRBV27 | - | - | CASSLNGGYTEAFF | TGTGCCAGCAGTTTAAACGGGGGGTACACTGAAGCTTTCTTT
TRBJ1-1 | TRBV5-4 | - | - | CASSSRTGVAFF | TGTGCCAGCAGCTCCAGGACCGGGGTCGCTTTCTTT
TRBJ1-4 | TRBV30 | TRBD1 | - | CASNRGSGEKLFF | TGTGCCTCCAACAGGGGTTCGGGTGAAAAACTGTTTTTT
TRBJ2-7 | TRBV3-1/TRBV3-2 | TRBD1 | - | CASSQGQGATYEQYF | TGTGCCAGCAGCCAAGGACAGGGGGCGACCTACGAGCAGTACTTC
TRBJ1-2 | TRBV5-4 | TRBD1 | once | CASGGQGARGYTF | TGTGCCAGCGGGGGACAGGGGGCGCGGGGCTACACCTTC
TRBJ2-3 | TRBV6-5 | TRBD1 | - | CASTGQGQVDTQYF | TGTGCCAGCACGGGACAGGGGCAAGTGGATACGCAGTATTTT
TRBJ2-1 | TRBV4-3 | TRBD2 | - | CASSPQLAAEVNEQFF | TGCGCCAGCAGCCCACAACTAGCGGCTGAGGTCAATGAGCAGTTCTTC
TRBJ2-5 | TRBV7-2 | TRBD2 | few | CASSSAPGLQHSQATQYF | TGTGCCAGCAGCTCGGCCCCGGGACTACAACATTCGCAGGCGACCCAGTACTTC
TRBJ1-5 | TRBV9 | - | - | CASSSGNSNQPQHF | TGTGCCAGCAGTTCCGGGAATAGCAATCAGCCCCAGCATTTT
TRBJ2-7 | TRBV28 | - | - | CASSLLAGTGYEQYF | TGTGCCAGCAGTTTATTAGCAGGGACTGGTTACGAGCAGTACTTC
TRBJ2-1 | TRBV28 | - | once | CASSSGLHNTGYNEQFF | TGTGCCAGCAGTTCCGGACTGCACAACACCGGCTACAATGAGCAGTTCTTC
TRBJ2-2 | TRBV28 | TRBD1 | - | CASSFIWTGLNTGELFF | TGTGCCAGCAGTTTTATTTGGACAGGGTTGAACACCGGGGAGCTGTTTTTT
TRBJ1-2 | TRBV10-3 | - | - | CANSGLPNYGYTF | TGTGCCAATTCAGGGCTCCCTAACTATGGCTACACCTTC
TRBJ1-6 | TRBV11-2 | - | - | CASSLVRSNSPLHF | TGTGCCAGCAGCTTAGTTAGGAGTAATTCACCCCTCCACTTT
TRBJ2-1 | TRBV5-4 | - | - | CASSLGAVSYNEQFF | TGTGCCAGCAGCTTAGGGGCCGTCTCCTACAATGAGCAGTTCTTC
TRBJ1-1 | TRBV14 | TRBD1 | - | CASSQFSAGQGSSEAFF | TGTGCCAGCAGCCAATTTTCTGCGGGACAGGGTAGTTCTGAAGCTTTCTTT
TRBJ2-3 | TRBV5-1 | TRBD2 | - | CASSLALAGDTQYF | TGCGCCAGCAGCTTGGCGCTAGCGGGAGATACGCAGTATTTT
TRBJ2-5 | TRBV4-1 | - | - | CASSQVGGQKETQYF | TGCGCCAGCAGCCAAGTTGGTGGACAGAAAGAGACCCAGTACTTC
TRBJ1-2 | TRBV7-3 | - | - | CASSLSGQGQLLEGYTF | TGTGCCAGCAGCTTAAGTGGGCAGGGGCAACTACTGGAAGGCTACACCTTC
TRBJ2-6 | TRBV5-1 | TRBD1 | - | CASSLQGAEGANVLTF | TGCGCCAGCAGCTTACAGGGGGCAGAAGGGGCCAACGTCCTGACTTTC